The 20 T cell receptor beta chains given below trace back to one sample, sequenced in a study of cytotoxic CD8 clonotypes in ibrutinib-treated CLL. Sequenced by immunoSEQ multiplex PCR; TCRdb stores in-frame clones only, minus some. The top ten clones hold about 2.1% of a sample with 150,000 or so clones, roughly 86% of them seen once. The sample in question was PBMCs, obtained after 12 months of ibrutinib treatment. The receptors stem from a human donor with chronic lymphocytic leukemia.

The gene calls are TRBV30 and TRBJ2-5, with D perhaps given as TRBD1 or TRBD2 (5 bases each). The CDR3 is made up of 13 amino acids. Trimming cost V 0 bases and J 5 bases, with 10 bases left between them. Germline CDR1 and CDR2: GTSNPN and SVGIG (reference sequence). The CDR3 protein is CAWSVRQRETQYF. Written as DNA, the CDR3 is TGTGCCTGGAGTGTACGACAGCGGGAGACCCAGTACTTC.

This rearrangement joins TRBV18 to TRBJ1-3; weak D call: TRBD1 (5 bases). CDR1 KGHSH and CDR2 LQKENI come from the germline V gene. Trimming took 2 bases from V and 5 from J, leaving 7 bases between them. The CDR3 totals 13 residues. The CDR3 coding sequence is TGTGCCAGCTCACCAGACAGACGAAACACCATATATTTT. Encoded protein: CASSPDRRNTIYF.

V usage is TRBV4-1 and J usage is TRBJ1-4, with 7 bases matching TRBD1. V gave up 3 bases and J gave up 7 bases; unmatched junction bases: 11. The CDR3 is made up of 16 amino acids. Germline lookup yields CDR1 MGHRA and CDR2 YSYEKL. In DNA, the CDR3 is TGCGCCAGCAGCCAGTACAGGGGCCCCGTCCGTGAAAAACTGTTTTTT. This sequence encodes CASSQYRGPVREKLFF.

The chain uses TRBV4-1 and TRBJ2-3, with 12 positions matching TRBD2. Per the germline V gene, CDR1 is MGHRA and CDR2 is YSYEKL. The CDR3 runs 19 residues. Germline trimming cut 2 bases from V and 0 bases from J; bases unmatched to any gene: 9. The CDR3 loop is CASSQLAGGLVSSTDTQYF. CDR3 coding DNA: TGCGCCAGCAGCCAACTAGCGGGGGGGCTGGTATCTAGCACAGATACGCAGTATTTT.

In its sample, this clone was seen many times. This CDR3 reads CAWNRPPGSNYTF. The CDR3 coding sequence is TGTGCCTGGAACAGACCGCCGGGTAGTAACTACACCTTC. J is TRBJ1-2 and V is TRBV30; D remains ambiguous. Germline V CDR1 and CDR2: GTSNPN, SVGIG (reference sequence). The ends were cut back, 4 bases at V and 10 bases at J, with 19 bases in the middle. The CDR3 runs to 13 residues. Variable domain in full (rest from reference TRBV30 and TRBJ1-2): SQTIHQWPATLVQPVGSPLSLECTVEGTSNPNLYWYRQAAGRGLQLLFYSVGIGQISSEVPQNLSASRPQDRQFILSSKKLLLSDSGFYLCAWNRPPGSNYTFGSGTRLTVV.

The V call is TRBV28, the J call TRBJ1-3; possibly TRBD1 for D (6 bases). Germline CDR1 reads MDHEN; CDR2 reads SYDVKM. CDR3 length: 14 amino acids. The germline V and J ends were trimmed by 4 bases and 7 bases, with 14 bases remaining between them. CDR3 in DNA: TGTGCCAGCAGTTCTCCGCGACAGGCCAACACCATATATTTT. Protein: CASSSPRQANTIYF.

The chain uses TRBV29-1 and TRBJ2-7; D unclear. The germline CDR1 and CDR2 sequences are SQVTM and ANQGSEA. The CDR3 has 11 amino acids. V was shortened by 6 bases and J by 0 bases, with 6 bases between the two germline ends. The CDR3 is CSVRDSYEQYF. CDR3 in DNA: TGCAGCGTCCGCGACTCCTACGAGCAGTACTTC.

This clone turned up a few times. The chain carries TRBV19 and TRBJ1-5; D not certain. V gave up 3 bases and J gave up 2 bases, with 8 bases separating them. CDR1 LNHDA and CDR2 SQIVND come from the germline V gene (reference sequence). The CDR3 is 14 amino acids. The DNA for the CDR3 is TGTGCCAGTAGTATGAATATGCGCAATCAGCCCCAGCATTTT. As protein: CASSMNMRNQPQHF.

The genes are TRBV7-8 and TRBJ1-2, with 11 bases identical to TRBD1. CDR1 and CDR2 (germline): SGHVS, FQNEAQ. CDR3 length: 15 amino acids. V gave up 5 bases and J gave up 5 bases; unmatched junction bases: 7. The CDR3: CASSIAGTGGYGYTF. DNA of the CDR3: TGTGCCAGCAGCATTGCCGGGACAGGGGGGTATGGCTACACCTTC.

The rearrangement uses TRBV6-5 and TRBJ1-1; D not resolved. Germline CDR1 MNHEY, CDR2 SVGAGI. This CDR3 has 14 amino acids. The V end was cut by 3 bases, the J end by 1 base, with 9 bases between. The CDR3 DNA reads TGTGCCAGCAGTTATGGACTATCGAACACTGAAGCTTTCTTT. Its protein is CASSYGLSNTEAFF.

The J gene is TRBJ2-2, the V gene TRBV5-8, with 8 bases lining up with TRBD2. The V gene end was trimmed by 4 bases and the J gene end by 5 bases; junction bases not matched to a gene: 10. Per germline, CDR1 SGHTS and CDR2 YDEGEE. The CDR3 length is 16 residues. As DNA, the CDR3 is TGTGCCAGCAGCCTCCCTGCGGGAGGAAAAACCGGGGAGCTGTTTTTT. It codes for CASSLPAGGKTGELFF.

The CDR3, as DNA: TGTGCCAGCACACTAGCGGGAGGGTACGAGCAGTACTTC. It encodes CASTLAGGYEQYF. The chain combines TRBV6-5 with TRBJ2-7; 13 nucleotides line up with TRBD2. Germline V gene sequence: CDR1 MNHEY, CDR2 SVGAGI. This CDR3 contains 13 residues. V trimming: 7 bases; J trimming: 4 bases; junction bases outside the gene matches: 1.

The CDR3 loop is CASSQDRQLFNEKLFF. The CDR3 region has the DNA TGTGCCAGCAGCCAAGACAGACAACTATTTAATGAAAAACTGTTTTTT. The chain uses TRBV4-2 and TRBJ1-4; D gene unclear. V shed 0 bases and J shed 4 bases, with 12 bases lying between them. This CDR3 comprises 16 residues. CDR1 is LGHNA and CDR2 is YNFKEQ in the germline V gene.

CDR3 DNA: TGTGCCAGCAGCTTGGCGGGAGCGGTTTACGAGCAGTACTTC. Translating gives CASSLAGAVYEQYF. The J gene is TRBJ2-7, the V gene TRBV4-2, with 7 positions matching TRBD2. The CDR3 runs to 14 residues. With 5 bases clipped from V and 4 bases from J, the junction kept 8 bases outside the gene matches. Germline loops: CDR1 LGHNA, CDR2 YNFKEQ.

V gene TRBV6-5 combines with J gene TRBJ2-7, with 7 nucleotides matching TRBD2. The V gene's germline CDR1 is MNHEY and CDR2 SVGAGI. This CDR3 has 15 residues. Unmatched junction bases numbered 4, after V lost 0 bases and J lost 2 bases. CDR3 nucleotide sequence: TGTGCCAGCAGTTACTCGACCAGCGGGGCCTACGAGCAGTACTTC. It codes for CASSYSTSGAYEQYF.

Written as DNA, the CDR3 is TGTGCCAGCAGTCCTAGGCGTGGGGGCGGCCCCGAGCAGTACTTC. As protein: CASSPRRGGGPEQYF. The rearrangement joins TRBV28 to TRBJ2-7; D may be TRBD1 (6 bases). Deletions cut 5 bases from V and 6 bases from J, with 20 bases between. The CDR3 consists of 15 residues. Per the germline V gene, CDR1 is MDHEN and CDR2 is SYDVKM.

V and J are TRBV7-9 and TRBJ2-1, with 10 bases aligning to TRBD2. J lost 7 bases, V lost 5 bases, and 8 bases had no gene match. Per germline, CDR1 SEHNR and CDR2 FQNEAQ (reference sequence). There are 15 residues in the CDR3. The CDR3 coding sequence is TGTGCCAGCAGCGAACTAGCGGGGCCCCTAAATGAGCAGTTCTTC. This sequence encodes CASSELAGPLNEQFF.

This sequence joins TRBV14 and TRBJ2-7; possibly TRBD1 or TRBD2 for D (6 bases each). Trimming stripped 4 bases from V and 5 bases from J, with 18 bases between. CDR3 size: 15 residues. The germline gives CDR1 SGHDN, CDR2 FVKESK. Here the CDR3 reads CASSLRTRGENEQYF. The DNA for the CDR3 is TGTGCCAGCAGCCTGCGCACTAGGGGGGAGAACGAGCAGTACTTC.

The chain couples TRBV10-3 to TRBJ1-3, with a tentative D call TRBD1 (5 bases). Germline lookup yields CDR1 ENHRY and CDR2 SYGVKD. The CDR3 covers 15 residues. V lost 0 bases to trimming and J lost 6 bases, with 12 bases between them. Here the CDR3 reads CAISESGREVNTIYF. DNA for the CDR3: TGTGCCATCAGTGAGTCAGGCAGGGAGGTAAACACCATATATTTT.

The rearrangement uses TRBV28 and TRBJ2-6; 7 nucleotides line up with TRBD1. The V gene end was trimmed by 5 bases and the J gene end by 0 bases; junction bases not matched to a gene: 7. Germline CDR1 is MDHEN and CDR2 is SYDVKM. The CDR3 runs 17 residues. CDR3 in amino acids: CASSAYYRGSGANVLTF. CDR3 DNA sequence: TGTGCCAGCAGTGCCTACTACAGGGGCTCTGGGGCCAACGTCCTGACTTTC.